The next 10 T cell receptor beta chains were all read from a single sample in a study of blood T cell repertoires in COVID-19. TCRdb's copy holds only in-frame clones and misses some; the assay was immunoSEQ multiplex PCR. This table has fewer than 250,000 clones, 82% appearing once. Sequencing used peripheral blood. The receptors shown here come from a woman of 80 years or more with acute or convalescent COVID-19.

A remark on this clone: The sample carries other DNA sequences with the same CDR3. The chain links TRBV28 to TRBJ2-7; no clear D. CDR1 is MDHEN and CDR2 is SYDVKM in the germline V gene. V was clipped by 5 bases and J by 6 bases, with 11 bases between them. The CDR3 contains 12 residues. CDR3 DNA: TGTGCCAGCAGTCTCCTGACGGGCGAGCAGTACTTC. Its protein product is CASSLLTGEQYF. The complete variable domain, with remaining parts taken from reference TRBV28 and TRBJ2-7, reads DVKVTQSSRYLVKRTGEKVFLECVQDMDHENMFWYRQDPGLGLRLIYFSYDVKMKEKGDIPEGYSVSREKKERFSLILESASTNQTSMYLCASSLLTGEQYFGPGTRLTVT.

This clone was observed a few times. This sequence joins TRBV9 and TRBJ2-7; 13 bases fit TRBD2. The trim removed 3 bases at V and 10 bases at J, leaving 4 bases unmatched. The V gene's germline CDR1 is SGDLS and CDR2 YYNGEE. CDR3 length: 13 residues. The CDR3 region has the DNA TGTGCCAGCAGCGCGGGACTAGCGGGAAGTCAGTACTTC. It codes for CASSAGLAGSQYF.

This clone has more than one count but fewer than ten. The chain carries TRBV6-5 and TRBJ1-1, with D tentatively TRBD1 (6 bases). The CDR3 loop spans 13 amino acids. CDR1 and CDR2 (germline): MNHEY, SVGAGI. The ends were cut back, 7 bases at V and 0 bases at J, with 9 bases in the middle. Here the CDR3 reads CASTGQLNTEAFF. DNA for the CDR3: TGTGCCAGCACCGGACAGTTGAACACTGAAGCTTTCTTT.

The chain employs TRBV9 and TRBJ1-4; D uncertain. The V end lost 4 bases, the J end lost 5 bases, and 12 bases lay between the germline ends. Germline values: CDR1 SGDLS, CDR2 YYNGEE. The CDR3 has 14 residues. This chain's CDR3 is CASSFLAQNEKLFF. The CDR3, as DNA: TGTGCCAGCAGCTTCCTGGCCCAAAATGAAAAACTGTTTTTT.

The chain couples TRBV28 to TRBJ2-7; TRBD1 aligns across 9 bases. The CDR3 totals 15 residues. Germline V gene data show CDR1 as MDHEN and CDR2 as SYDVKM. The V gene end was trimmed by 5 bases and the J gene end by 3 bases; junction bases not matched to a gene: 8. The CDR3 protein is CASSARQGGGYEQYF. In nucleotides, the CDR3 is TGTGCCAGCAGTGCTCGACAGGGGGGGGGCTACGAGCAGTACTTC.

This clone has only one observation. The rearrangement links TRBV3-1 (or the pseudogene TRBV3-2) to TRBJ2-5; tentatively, D is TRBD2 (6 bases). CDR3 length: 15 residues. CDR1 and CDR2 (germline): LGHDT, YNNKEL (reference sequence). V was clipped by 3 bases and J by 1 base, with 12 bases between them. The CDR3 region is CASSQRLAIQETQYF. The CDR3 coding sequence is TGTGCCAGCAGCCAGCGTCTAGCGATCCAAGAGACCCAGTACTTC.

The chain has TRBV28 and TRBJ2-1, with TRBD2 matching 13 bases. Trimming at V came to 7 bases and at J to 9 bases, leaving 15 bases not matched to a gene. There are 17 residues in the CDR3. Germline V CDR1 and CDR2: MDHEN, SYDVKM. The CDR3: CASISNLRTSGGSEQFF. CDR3 bases: TGTGCCAGCATTTCCAACCTACGGACTAGCGGGGGCAGTGAGCAGTTCTTC.

V usage is TRBV27 and J usage is TRBJ2-3, with a weak D call TRBD2 (5 bases). The CDR3 loop spans 17 amino acids. V shed 5 bases and J shed 0 bases, with 18 bases lying between them. CDR1 and CDR2 (germline): MNHEY, SMNVEV (reference sequence). The CDR3 sequence is CASSPIPGSTSTDTQYF. The CDR3, as DNA: TGTGCCAGCAGTCCGATCCCGGGGAGCACTAGCACAGATACGCAGTATTTT.

This chain's CDR3 is CASSPQAGISAYEQYF. CDR3 DNA sequence: TGCGCCAGCAGCCCCCAAGCCGGGATCAGCGCCTACGAGCAGTACTTC. This sequence joins TRBV5-1 and TRBJ2-7; D may be TRBD2 (5 bases). Germline V lookup: CDR1 SGHRS, CDR2 YFSETQ. The length of the CDR3 is 16 residues. The V end lost 4 bases, the J end lost 2 bases, and 19 bases lay between the germline ends.

The chain couples TRBV3-1 (or the pseudogene TRBV3-2) to TRBJ1-3; TRBD1 might be the D (5 bases). This CDR3 has 14 amino acids. In germline, CDR1 is LGHDT, CDR2 YNNKEL (reference sequence). Trimming shortened V by 3 bases and J by 1 base, and 7 bases separated the two germline ends. For the CDR3, the DNA is TGTGCCAGCAGCCACAGGGTTTCTGGAAACACCATATATTTT. Amino acids: CASSHRVSGNTIYF.